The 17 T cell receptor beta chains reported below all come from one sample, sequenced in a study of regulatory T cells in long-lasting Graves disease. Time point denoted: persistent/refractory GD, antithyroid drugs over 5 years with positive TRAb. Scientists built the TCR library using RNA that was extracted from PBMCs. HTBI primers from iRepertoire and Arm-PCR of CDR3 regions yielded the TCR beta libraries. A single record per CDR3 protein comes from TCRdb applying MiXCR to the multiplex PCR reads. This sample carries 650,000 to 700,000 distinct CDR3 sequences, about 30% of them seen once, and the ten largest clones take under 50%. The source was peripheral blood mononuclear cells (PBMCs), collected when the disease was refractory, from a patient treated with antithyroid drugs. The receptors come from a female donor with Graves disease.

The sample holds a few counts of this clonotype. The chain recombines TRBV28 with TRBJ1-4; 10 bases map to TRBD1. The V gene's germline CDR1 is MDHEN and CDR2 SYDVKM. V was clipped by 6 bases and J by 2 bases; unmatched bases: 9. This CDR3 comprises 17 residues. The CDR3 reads CASRTGGGFGTNEKLFF. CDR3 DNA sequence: TGTGCCAGCAGGACAGGGGGCGGTTTTGGGACTAATGAAAAACTGTTTTTT.

Here the CDR3 DNA reads TGTGCCAGTAGTATAGGGTCAGGGACGGAGCAGTACTTC. Protein sequence: CASSIGSGTEQYF. This chain joins TRBV19 and TRBJ2-7, with D perhaps TRBD1 or TRBD2 (5 bases each). Trimming left V 1 base short and J 7 bases short, with 11 bases between. The CDR3 runs 13 residues. In germline, CDR1 is LNHDA, CDR2 SQIVND (reference sequence).

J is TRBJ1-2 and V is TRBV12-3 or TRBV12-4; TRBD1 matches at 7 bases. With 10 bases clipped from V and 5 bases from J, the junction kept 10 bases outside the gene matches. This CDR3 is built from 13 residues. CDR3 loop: CANRPGQPYGYTF. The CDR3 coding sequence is TGTGCCAACAGACCGGGACAGCCGTATGGCTACACCTTC.

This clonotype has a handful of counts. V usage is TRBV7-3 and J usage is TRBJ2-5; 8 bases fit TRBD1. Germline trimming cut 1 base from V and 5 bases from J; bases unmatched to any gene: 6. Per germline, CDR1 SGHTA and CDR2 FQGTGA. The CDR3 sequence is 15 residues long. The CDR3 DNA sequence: TGTGCCAGCAGCTTAAATCCAGGGGGCTGGGAGACCCAGTACTTC. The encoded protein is CASSLNPGGWETQYF.

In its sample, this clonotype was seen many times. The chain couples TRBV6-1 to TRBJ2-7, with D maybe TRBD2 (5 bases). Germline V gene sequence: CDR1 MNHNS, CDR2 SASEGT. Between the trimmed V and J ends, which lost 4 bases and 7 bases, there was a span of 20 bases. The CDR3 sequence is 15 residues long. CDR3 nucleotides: TGTGCCAGCAGTGCAGCGGAGACCCGTTGGGGTGAGCAGTACTTC. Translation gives CASSAAETRWGEQYF.

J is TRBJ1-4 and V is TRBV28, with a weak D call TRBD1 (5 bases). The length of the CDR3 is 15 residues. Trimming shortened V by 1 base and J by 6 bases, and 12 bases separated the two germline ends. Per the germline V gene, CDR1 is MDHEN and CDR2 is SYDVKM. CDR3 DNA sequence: TGTGCCAGCAGTTTATCAGGGCCAGGCGATGAAAAACTGTTTTTT. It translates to CASSLSGPGDEKLFF.

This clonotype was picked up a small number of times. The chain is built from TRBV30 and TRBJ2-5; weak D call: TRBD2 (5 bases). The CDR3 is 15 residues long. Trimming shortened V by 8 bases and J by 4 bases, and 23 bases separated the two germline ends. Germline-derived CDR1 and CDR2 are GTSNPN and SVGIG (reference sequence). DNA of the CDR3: TGTGCCATGGAGTCTATGTGGGAGCGCCCAGAGACCCAGTACTTC. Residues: CAMESMWERPETQYF.

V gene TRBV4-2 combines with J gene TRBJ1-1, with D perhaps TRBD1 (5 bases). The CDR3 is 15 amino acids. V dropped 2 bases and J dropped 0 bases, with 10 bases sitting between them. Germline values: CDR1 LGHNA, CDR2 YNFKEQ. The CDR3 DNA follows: TGTGCCAGCAGCCAATTCGGACATTTGAACACTGAAGCTTTCTTT. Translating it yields CASSQFGHLNTEAFF.

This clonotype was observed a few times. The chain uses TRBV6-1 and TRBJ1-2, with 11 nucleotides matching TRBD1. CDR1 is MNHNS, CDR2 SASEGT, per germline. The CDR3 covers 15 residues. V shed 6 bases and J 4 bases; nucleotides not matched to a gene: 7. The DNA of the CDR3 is TGTGCCAGCAGAGCCGGGACAGGGGGAATCTATGGCTACACCTTC. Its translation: CASRAGTGGIYGYTF.

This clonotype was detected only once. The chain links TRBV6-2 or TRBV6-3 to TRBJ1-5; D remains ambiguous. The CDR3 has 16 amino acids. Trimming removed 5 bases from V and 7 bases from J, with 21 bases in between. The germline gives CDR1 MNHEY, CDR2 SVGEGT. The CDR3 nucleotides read TGTGCCAGCAGTGAAGGTCGGAGGGCCACTTGGCAGCCCCAGCATTTT. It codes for CASSEGRRATWQPQHF.

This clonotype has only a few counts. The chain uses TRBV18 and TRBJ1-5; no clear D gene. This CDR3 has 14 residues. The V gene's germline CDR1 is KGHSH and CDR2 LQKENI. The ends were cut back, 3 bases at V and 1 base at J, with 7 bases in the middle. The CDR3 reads CASSPSASNQPQHF. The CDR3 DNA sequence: TGTGCCAGCTCACCGTCGGCCAGCAATCAGCCCCAGCATTTT.

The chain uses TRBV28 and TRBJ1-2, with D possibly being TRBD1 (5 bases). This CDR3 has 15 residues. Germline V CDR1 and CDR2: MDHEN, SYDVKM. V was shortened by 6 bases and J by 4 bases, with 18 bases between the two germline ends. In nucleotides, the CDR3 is TGTGCCAGCAGCCAAGTAGTTCAGGGAAGCTATGGCTACACCTTC. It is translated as CASSQVVQGSYGYTF.

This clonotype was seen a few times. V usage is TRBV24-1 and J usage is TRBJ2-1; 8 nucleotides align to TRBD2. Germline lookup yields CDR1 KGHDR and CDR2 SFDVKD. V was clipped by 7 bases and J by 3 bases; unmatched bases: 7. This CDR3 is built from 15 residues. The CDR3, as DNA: TGTGCCACCAGCTCCAGCGGGAGTGGCTACAATGAGCAGTTCTTC. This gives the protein CATSSSGSGYNEQFF.

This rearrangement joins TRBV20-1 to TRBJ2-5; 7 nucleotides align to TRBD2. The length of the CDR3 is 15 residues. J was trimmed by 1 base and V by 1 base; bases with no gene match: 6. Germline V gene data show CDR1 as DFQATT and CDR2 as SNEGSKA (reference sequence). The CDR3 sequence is CSARARTRLQETQYF. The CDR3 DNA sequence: TGCAGTGCTAGAGCCCGGACTAGACTCCAAGAGACCCAGTACTTC.

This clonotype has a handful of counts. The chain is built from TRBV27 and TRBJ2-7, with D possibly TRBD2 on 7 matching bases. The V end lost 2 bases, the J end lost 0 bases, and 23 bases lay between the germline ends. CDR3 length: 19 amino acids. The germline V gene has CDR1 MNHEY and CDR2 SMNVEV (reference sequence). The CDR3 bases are TGTGCCAGCAGTTTAGAGGGGGGGGAAGGCAGGAACCACTCCTACGAGCAGTACTTC. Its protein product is CASSLEGGEGRNHSYEQYF.

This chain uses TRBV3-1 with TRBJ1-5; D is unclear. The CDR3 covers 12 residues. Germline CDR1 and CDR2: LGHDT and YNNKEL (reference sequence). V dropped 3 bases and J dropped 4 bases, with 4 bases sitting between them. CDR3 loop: CASSHENQPQHF. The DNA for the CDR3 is TGTGCCAGCAGCCATGAAAATCAGCCCCAGCATTTT.

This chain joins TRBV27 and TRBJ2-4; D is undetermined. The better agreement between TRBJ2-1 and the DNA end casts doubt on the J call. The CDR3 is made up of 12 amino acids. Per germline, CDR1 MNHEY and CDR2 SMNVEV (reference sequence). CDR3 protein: CASSFGLNEQFF. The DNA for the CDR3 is TGTGCCAGCAGTTTCGGGCTCAATGAGCAGTTCTTC.